This TCR beta chain is from a study of T-cell memory formation after mild COVID-19. Regarding the study as a whole: Prior to infection, memory already included some responding clones, suggesting cross-reactive memory joined. A second wave expanding day 15 to 37 was CD4+-biased; contracting clones were balanced.

The CDR3 spans 14 residues. From germline, CDR1 is SGHTA and CDR2 FQGNSA. Trimming took off 8 bases at V and 9 bases at J, with 22 bases between the two ends. A note on this clonotype: Its antigen is undetermined.

5'RACE, which relied on constant-segment primers, yielded TCR alpha and TCR beta cDNA libraries carrying sample barcodes and UMIs. TCRdb reprocessed the 5' RACE reads with MiXCR, giving one entry per CDR3 protein. This sample has 250,000 or so distinct CDR3 sequences, with roughly 17% found just once. The sequencing input was PBMCs or a T cell subset sorted from them (not recorded which). The clonotype was recovered from a man aged 18 to 35 who had mild COVID-19 (a few samples of this study predate the infection). Cell type and time point are not known. The V and J genes are TRBV7-2 and TRBJ2-5; D might be TRBD1 or TRBD2, each matching 5 bases. The CDR3 loop reads CASHRDGLRGAQYF. CDR3 sequence (DNA): TGTGCCAGCCACCGGGACGGCCTCCGTGGCGCCCAGTACTTC. The full variable domain, completed using reference TRBV7-2 and TRBJ2-5, is GAGVSQSPSNKVTEKGKDVELRCDPISGHTALYWYRQSLGQGLEFLIYFQGNSAPDKSGLPSDRFSAERTGGSVSTLTIQRTQQEDSAVYLCASHRDGLRGAQYFGPGTRLLVL.